The 18 T cell receptor beta chains listed next were all sequenced from one sample in a study of CD8 T cells in Susac syndrome. The RNA input was about 0.5 to 1 ug, and it was reverse transcribed with random hexamers. TCRdb re-analysed the immunoSEQ multiplex PCR reads in MiXCR, keeping a single row per CDR3 protein. The table shows hundreds of thousands of distinct CDR3 sequences, with 70% to 90% occurring only once. Sample: CD8+ T cells from PBMCs. The receptor set was obtained from a human donor with multiple sclerosis.

This clonotype was detected only once. This chain connects TRBV12-3 or TRBV12-4 to TRBJ2-2; 10 bases fit TRBD2. There are 15 residues in the CDR3. The V segment lost 7 bases and the J segment 7 bases; nucleotides outside the gene matches: 9. The CDR3 bases are TGTGCCAGCAAGGGACTAGCGAATGTCGGCGGGGAGCTGTTTTTT. This translates into CASKGLANVGGELFF.

This clonotype was picked up one time. The rearrangement uses TRBV14 and TRBJ2-2, with a tentative D call TRBD2 (6 bases). The CDR3 sequence is 15 residues long. The germline V gene encodes CDR1 SGHDN and CDR2 FVKESK. V lost 7 bases and J 4 bases, leaving 16 bases between the germline ends. CDR3 nucleotide sequence: TGTGCCAGCACAAAAGGGAGCGGGTTCACCGGGGAGCTGTTTTTT. As protein: CASTKGSGFTGELFF.

This clonotype was seen more than once but under ten times. The chain couples TRBV7-9 to TRBJ2-7; D call uncertain. Trimming took off 6 bases at V and 4 bases at J, with 16 bases between the two ends. The germline V gene encodes CDR1 SEHNR and CDR2 FQNEAQ (reference sequence). CDR3 length equals 14 residues. CDR3: CASRGDAKRYEQYF. CDR3 sequence (DNA): TGTGCCAGCAGGGGTGATGCCAAAAGGTACGAGCAGTACTTC.

V is TRBV6-2 or TRBV6-3 and J is TRBJ2-7; the D gene is possibly TRBD1 (5 bases). This CDR3 contains 15 residues. V shed 0 bases and J shed 7 bases, with 16 bases lying between them. The germline gives CDR1 MNHEY, CDR2 SVGEGT. This chain's CDR3 is CASSYSAGAGWEQYF. The CDR3 nucleotides read TGTGCCAGCAGTTACTCGGCTGGGGCTGGGTGGGAGCAGTACTTC.

This clonotype was detected once. The genes are TRBV4-1 and TRBJ2-2; 9 bases fit TRBD2. This CDR3 has 16 amino acids. The germline V gene has CDR1 MGHRA and CDR2 YSYEKL. The V gene end was trimmed by 4 bases and the J gene end by 4 bases; junction bases not matched to a gene: 7. Here the CDR3 DNA reads TGCGCCAGCAGCCCGAAGGGACTAGCAGGCACCGGGGAGCTGTTTTTT. The encoded protein is CASSPKGLAGTGELFF.

The chain combines TRBV29-1 with TRBJ2-3; 14 positions agree with TRBD2. This CDR3 has 14 residues. Trimming cost V 1 base and J 10 bases; bases outside gene matches: 4. CDR1 is SQVTM and CDR2 is ANQGSEA in the germline V gene. The CDR3 DNA reads TGCAGCGTTGAAGTCGGGACTAGCGGGAGATCGCAGTATTTT. It specifies CSVEVGTSGRSQYF.

The chain carries TRBV4-1 and TRBJ2-7; no definite D call. V was clipped by 0 bases and J by 6 bases, with 21 bases between them. Germline CDR1 and CDR2: MGHRA and YSYEKL. The CDR3 has 17 amino acids. The CDR3 loop reads CASSQDWSGDSTGEQYF. The CDR3 DNA follows: TGCGCCAGCAGCCAAGATTGGTCAGGAGACTCGACGGGCGAGCAGTACTTC.

This chain connects TRBV9 to TRBJ2-7; the D gene is possibly TRBD2 (6 bases). The germline V and J ends were trimmed by 4 bases and 0 bases, with 11 bases remaining between them. The CDR3 covers 14 residues. Germline CDR1 is SGDLS and CDR2 is YYNGEE. This CDR3 reads CASSPGVGSYEQYF. The CDR3 nucleotides are TGTGCCAGCAGCCCGGGGGTGGGCTCCTACGAGCAGTACTTC.

This chain joins TRBV27 and TRBJ2-1; TRBD2 matches 9 bases. The CDR3 sequence is 12 residues long. The V gene end was trimmed by 3 bases and the J gene end by 15 bases; junction bases not matched to a gene: 6. Germline V gene sequence: CDR1 MNHEY, CDR2 SMNVEV (reference sequence). The CDR3 sequence: CASSFGAGGLFF. The CDR3 DNA follows: TGTGCCAGCAGTTTCGGGGCGGGAGGGTTGTTCTTC.

In this sample, this clonotype turned up once. The V gene is TRBV28, the J gene TRBJ1-5; TRBD1 is a possible D gene (6 bases). CDR3 length: 12 residues. Germline CDR1 and CDR2: MDHEN and SYDVKM. V gave up 7 bases and J gave up 8 bases, with 12 bases separating them. The CDR3 DNA reads TGTGCCAGCACCAAGGGGGTAGAGCCCCAGCATTTT. It translates to CASTKGVEPQHF.

This clonotype was detected once. V gene TRBV7-9 combines with J gene TRBJ2-5, with 9 positions matching TRBD2. V was pared by 5 bases and J by 5 bases, with 15 bases of the junction left unmatched. Germline CDR1 SEHNR, CDR2 FQNEAQ (reference sequence). The CDR3 consists of 17 residues. The CDR3 DNA is TGTGCCAGCAGCACTACCCCGCGGGAGGGGGTCCGGGAGACCCAGTACTTC. This encodes CASSTTPREGVRETQYF.

This chain joins TRBV3-1 and TRBJ2-3; D possibly matches TRBD1 or TRBD2 (6 bases each). The CDR3 runs 15 residues. Looked up from germline, CDR1 is LGHDT and CDR2 is YNNKEL (reference sequence). V lost 1 base and J 2 bases, leaving 10 bases between the germline ends. CDR3 DNA sequence: TGTGCCAGCAGCCAAGCGGGGGCTTCCACAGATACGCAGTATTTT. Translating gives CASSQAGASTDTQYF.

The V call is TRBV27, the J call TRBJ2-1; D is possibly TRBD2 (6 bases). CDR1 is MNHEY, CDR2 SMNVEV, per germline (reference sequence). Trimming left V 5 bases short and J 11 bases short, with 16 bases between. The CDR3 has 13 residues. The CDR3 loop reads CASSRLDYNQQFF. CDR3 coding DNA: TGTGCCAGCAGTCGACTAGACTATAATCAGCAGTTCTTC.

This sequence joins TRBV19 and TRBJ1-5, with a weak D call TRBD1 (5 bases). V dropped 7 bases and J dropped 2 bases, with 15 bases sitting between them. The germline gives CDR1 LNHDA, CDR2 SQIVND (reference sequence). The CDR3 covers 15 residues. CDR3 sequence: CASKLGDARNQPQHF. CDR3 nucleotides: TGTGCCAGTAAACTCGGGGACGCCCGCAATCAGCCCCAGCATTTT.

The chain has TRBV20-1 and TRBJ2-7, with TRBD2 as a possible D gene (6 bases). V was cut by 3 bases and J by 7 bases, with 19 bases left in between. The CDR3 is made up of 14 amino acids. Germline values: CDR1 DFQATT, CDR2 SNEGSKA (reference sequence). This CDR3 reads CSARVGGAAREQYF. DNA of the CDR3: TGCAGTGCTAGGGTCGGCGGGGCCGCGAGAGAGCAGTACTTC.

The V call is TRBV3-1, the J call TRBJ2-7; 13 positions match TRBD2. This CDR3 has 17 residues. Germline V gene data show CDR1 as LGHDT and CDR2 as YNNKEL (reference sequence). V dropped 0 bases and J dropped 3; count of bases not matched to a gene: 5. CDR3 DNA sequence: TGTGCCAGCAGCCAAGATTTGGGACTAGCGGGAATCTACGAGCAGTACTTC. Its protein product is CASSQDLGLAGIYEQYF.

This chain uses TRBV19 with TRBJ1-4; the D gene is possibly TRBD1 (5 bases). With 3 bases removed from V and 11 bases from J, the gap between germline ends came to 19 bases. Per germline, CDR1 LNHDA and CDR2 SQIVND (reference sequence). CDR3 size: 15 residues. The CDR3 protein is CASSIKGADLDKLFF. CDR3 DNA sequence: TGTGCCAGTAGTATTAAAGGGGCCGACCTGGATAAACTGTTTTTT.

The chain uses TRBV6-2 or TRBV6-3 and TRBJ2-1; no clear D. Trimming stripped 8 bases from V and 8 bases from J, with 13 bases between. This CDR3 contains 12 residues. In germline, CDR1 is MNHEY, CDR2 SVGEGT. In nucleotides, the CDR3 is TGTGCCAGCGGCCACGGCTGGTATGAGCAGTTCTTC. It yields the protein CASGHGWYEQFF.